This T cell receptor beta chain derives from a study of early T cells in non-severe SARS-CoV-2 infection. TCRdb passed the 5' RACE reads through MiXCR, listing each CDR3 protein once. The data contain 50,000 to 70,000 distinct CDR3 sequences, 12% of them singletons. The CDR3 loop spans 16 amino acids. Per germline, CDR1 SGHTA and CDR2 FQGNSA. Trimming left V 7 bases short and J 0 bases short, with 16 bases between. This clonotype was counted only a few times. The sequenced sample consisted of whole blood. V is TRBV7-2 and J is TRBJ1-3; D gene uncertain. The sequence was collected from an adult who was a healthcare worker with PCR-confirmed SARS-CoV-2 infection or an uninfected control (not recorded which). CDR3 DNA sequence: TGTGCCAGCACCTTCCTGGAGGTTGGCTCTGGAAACACCATATATTTT. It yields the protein CASTFLEVGSGNTIYF.